Below, 10 T cell receptor beta chains from the same sample are listed, as sequenced in a study of beta chain features in type 1 diabetes. The study's findings and limits: People with Type 1 diabetes carried modestly yet significantly shorter TCRB CDR3s in all four CD4+ subsets.

Antigens for these TCRs are unknown. Of the isolated RNA, all was reverse transcribed, and so the sequenced material was expressed TCRB transcripts. The assay was immunoSEQ multiplex PCR, and TCRdb's table has in-frame clones only and misses some. The repertoire has 300,000 to 450,000 clones, roughly 12% of them found once; the top ten carry 0.0095% to 0.011%. The specimen was naive CD4+ T cells from blood. The receptors derive from a woman aged 18-29 years with type 1 diabetes.

This clone was observed a few times. The J gene is TRBJ2-7, the V gene TRBV29-1; TRBD1 might be the D (6 bases). CDR1 and CDR2 from the germline V gene are SQVTM and ANQGSEA. The CDR3 runs 12 residues. Trimming removed 8 bases from V and 3 bases from J, with 14 bases in between. The CDR3 sequence: CSSGTSYYEQYF. The CDR3 DNA sequence: TGCAGCTCCGGGACATCCTACTACGAGCAGTACTTC.

This clone was seen a few times. This chain joins TRBV4-3 and TRBJ1-2; D possibly corresponds to TRBD1 (6 bases). This CDR3 comprises 16 residues. Between the trimmed V and J ends, which lost 0 bases and 4 bases, there was a span of 15 bases. Germline V lookup: CDR1 LGHNA, CDR2 YSLEER. CDR3 amino acids: CASSQEETGRRYGYTF. The CDR3 DNA is TGCGCCAGCAGCCAAGAAGAGACAGGACGTCGCTATGGCTACACCTTC.

This clone was counted a few times. J is TRBJ2-7 and V is TRBV21-1; the table calls TRBD2, which could not be checked here. TRBV21-1 is an annotated pseudogene. The CDR3 consists of 15 residues. This chain's CDR3 is CASSKAGKRRFEQYF. CDR3 bases: TGTGCCAGCAGCAAAGCTGGAAAGCGGAGATTCGAGCAGTACTTC.

This sequence joins TRBV4-1 and TRBJ1-5; D possibly corresponds to TRBD1 (5 bases). The CDR3 totals 16 residues. The germline V gene encodes CDR1 MGHRA and CDR2 YSYEKL. V was trimmed by 3 bases and J by 7 bases, leaving 19 bases between them. As DNA, the CDR3 is TGCGCCAGCAGCCAGGGTCAGGGCCGGGGGATCCAGCCCCAGCATTTT. Translation gives CASSQGQGRGIQPQHF.

This sequence joins TRBV7-2 and TRBJ2-5; 8 bases match TRBD2. The CDR3 loop spans 14 amino acids. Per the germline V gene, CDR1 is SGHTA and CDR2 is FQGNSA. The trim removed 8 bases at V and 4 bases at J, leaving 9 bases unmatched. The CDR3 nucleotides read TGTGCCAGCGGCGCGGGGGGCCGGACAGAGACCCAGTACTTC. Residues: CASGAGGRTETQYF.

This clone was counted between two and nine times. The genes are TRBV7-2 and TRBJ1-1; the match to TRBD1 covers 7 bases. J was trimmed by 1 base and V by 5 bases; bases with no gene match: 4. Germline lookup yields CDR1 SGHTA and CDR2 FQGNSA. The CDR3 loop spans 14 amino acids. As DNA, the CDR3 is TGTGCCAGCAGCCTCGGGACAGCGAACACTGAAGCTTTCTTT. This translates into CASSLGTANTEAFF.

This clone appeared a few times. The chain links TRBV25-1 to TRBJ2-7; a possible D gene is TRBD1 (5 bases). CDR3 length equals 14 residues. Germline CDR1 is MGHDK and CDR2 is SYGVNS. The V end lost 4 bases, the J end lost 1 base, and 11 bases lay between the germline ends. The CDR3: CASSARQTSYEQYF. Here the CDR3 DNA reads TGTGCCAGCAGTGCACGACAGACTTCCTACGAGCAGTACTTC.

This clone was observed a few times. In nucleotides, the CDR3 is TGTGCCAGCAGCGTATTACTAGCGGGGCCGAACACCGGGGAGCTGTTTTTT. It yields the protein CASSVLLAGPNTGELFF. V usage is TRBV9 and J usage is TRBJ2-2; TRBD2 aligns across 10 bases. CDR3 length: 17 amino acids. V gave up 1 base and J gave up 0 bases; unmatched junction bases: 3. CDR1 is SGDLS and CDR2 is YYNGEE in the germline V gene.

This clone was recorded only once. The rearrangement joins TRBV7-9 to TRBJ2-7, with D maybe TRBD1 (5 bases). Germline CDR1 and CDR2: SEHNR and FQNEAQ (reference sequence). This CDR3 contains 14 residues. V was pared by 0 bases and J by 4 bases, with 10 bases between. DNA for the CDR3: TGTGCCAGCAGCTTAGCCCAGGGCCCTTACGAGCAGTACTTC. Translation gives CASSLAQGPYEQYF.

The table lists this clone with a few counts. The genes are TRBV14 and TRBJ2-2; D is possibly TRBD1 (5 bases). Germline CDR1 and CDR2: SGHDN and FVKESK. Trimming left V 7 bases short and J 6 bases short, with 12 bases between. The CDR3 has 13 residues. This CDR3 is CASTPATAGELFF. In nucleotides, the CDR3 is TGTGCCAGCACACCAGCGACAGCCGGGGAGCTGTTTTTT.